What follows are 30 T cell receptor beta chains derived from one specimen sequenced in a study of naive and memory T cell subsets. Overall study findings and caveats: A few larger clonotypes appeared in naive repertoires, especially CD8, possibly memory cells re-expressing CD45RA.

Both TRBC1 and TRBC2 were covered by a beta constant-region primer of two equimolar oligonucleotides. The ligated cDNA underwent four PCR rounds using SP2 and nested alpha and beta constant-region primers. TCRdb called the UMI-ligation and nested PCR reads again in MiXCR, with one record for every CDR3 protein. The data contain under 150,000 distinct CDR3 sequences, approximately 20% of them seen just once; the ten biggest clones take up about 0.57%. Their antigens remain unidentified. The sequenced sample was naive CD8+ T cells from blood. Source of these receptors: a human donor in good health.

This clonotype has more than one count but fewer than ten. The rearrangement links TRBV12-3 or TRBV12-4 to TRBJ1-1; D remains unclear. The CDR3 is 16 amino acids. Trimming pared 6 bases from V and 0 bases from J, leaving 17 bases between. DNA for the CDR3: TGTGCCAGCAGCCGCCCCGATCGGGCTTTGAACACTGAAGCTTTCTTT. This codes for CASSRPDRALNTEAFF.

The gene calls are TRBV7-2 and TRBJ2-1, with TRBD1 as a possible D gene (9 bases). V lost 1 base, J lost 7 bases, and 17 bases lay in between. CDR1 and CDR2 (germline): SGHTA, FQGNSA. The CDR3 consists of 16 residues. CDR3 bases: TGTGCCAGCAGCTTAGTTAGCGGGACAGGGCGGAATGAGCAGTTCTTC. It specifies CASSLVSGTGRNEQFF. Based on the CDR3 plus reference TRBV7-2 and TRBJ2-1, the full variable domain is GAGVSQSPSNKVTEKGKDVELRCDPISGHTALYWYRQSLGQGLEFLIYFQGNSAPDKSGLPSDRFSAERTGGSVSTLTIQRTQQEDSAVYLCASSLVSGTGRNEQFFGPGTRLTVL.

The chain carries TRBV7-9 and TRBJ2-7; perhaps D is TRBD1 or TRBD2 (5 bases each). This CDR3 is 19 amino acids long. The germline gives CDR1 SEHNR, CDR2 FQNEAQ (reference sequence). Trimming took 5 bases from V and 2 from J, leaving 28 bases between them. This CDR3 is CASSHEVGTNNYSPYEQYF. The CDR3 DNA reads as TGTGCCAGCAGCCACGAGGTAGGGACCAACAACTACTCACCCTACGAGCAGTACTTC.

This clonotype was seen only a few times. CDR3 loop: CASSSMTGYEQYF. CDR3 sequence (DNA): TGTGCCAGCAGTTCAATGACAGGGTACGAGCAGTACTTC. The rearrangement joins TRBV28 to TRBJ2-7, with 7 bases fitting TRBD1. Looked up from germline, CDR1 is MDHEN and CDR2 is SYDVKM. The CDR3 has 13 amino acids. After removal of 4 bases from V and 4 bases from J, the junction contained 4 bases not matched to a gene. Full variable domain (rest looked up from reference TRBV28 and TRBJ2-7): DVKVTQSSRYLVKRTGEKVFLECVQDMDHENMFWYRQDPGLGLRLIYFSYDVKMKEKGDIPEGYSVSREKKERFSLILESASTNQTSMYLCASSSMTGYEQYFGPGTRLTVT.

J is TRBJ2-1 and V is TRBV6-6; D unresolved. CDR1 and CDR2 from the germline V gene are MNHNY and SVGAGI (reference sequence). This CDR3 spans 12 amino acids. The V end was cut by 6 bases, the J end by 6 bases, with 9 bases between. CDR3 sequence: CASSVTVNEQFF. The CDR3, as DNA: TGTGCCAGCAGCGTGACTGTCAATGAGCAGTTCTTC.

This clonotype was detected only a few times. This chain connects TRBV12-3 or TRBV12-4 to TRBJ1-5; the D gene is possibly TRBD1 (6 bases). This CDR3 comprises 12 residues. V dropped 6 bases and J dropped 7 bases, with 10 bases sitting between them. This chain's CDR3 is CASRQQGQPQHF. As DNA, the CDR3 is TGTGCCAGCAGGCAACAGGGCCAGCCCCAGCATTTT.

The rearrangement uses TRBV20-1 and TRBJ2-7; D gene uncertain. Per germline, CDR1 DFQATT and CDR2 SNEGSKA (reference sequence). The CDR3 has 11 amino acids. The ends were cut back, 3 bases at V and 2 bases at J, with 5 bases in the middle. The CDR3 is CSARDAYEQYF. The CDR3 DNA is TGCAGTGCTAGGGATGCCTACGAGCAGTACTTC.

The chain carries TRBV28 and TRBJ2-1, with TRBD1 matching over 8 bases. V lost 1 base, J lost 5 bases, and 10 bases stayed unmatched. Germline CDR1 and CDR2: MDHEN and SYDVKM. The CDR3 sequence is 17 residues long. The CDR3 is CASSLSAVEDRDNEQFF. The CDR3 nucleotides are TGTGCCAGCAGTTTATCTGCCGTGGAGGACAGGGACAATGAGCAGTTCTTC.

The chain is built from TRBV29-1 and TRBJ1-1; D not resolved. There are 9 residues in the CDR3. V was cut by 7 bases and J by 7 bases, with 7 bases left in between. Germline V gives CDR1 SQVTM, CDR2 ANQGSEA. The CDR3 loop is CSACYEAFF. The CDR3 DNA reads TGCAGCGCTTGCTATGAAGCTTTCTTT.

V is TRBV6-5 and J is TRBJ1-5; a possible D gene is TRBD1 (6 bases). V lost 5 bases and J 0 bases, leaving 11 bases between the germline ends. Germline values: CDR1 MNHEY, CDR2 SVGAGI. CDR3 size: 15 residues. The CDR3 protein is CASSGTQNSNQPQHF. DNA of the CDR3: TGTGCCAGCAGTGGGACACAAAATAGCAATCAGCCCCAGCATTTT.

This clonotype was recorded only once. This sequence joins TRBV5-6 and TRBJ1-2; D remains ambiguous. Looked up from germline, CDR1 is SGHDT and CDR2 is YYEEEE. This CDR3 spans 13 amino acids. Trimming shortened V by 6 bases and J by 3 bases, and 12 bases separated the two germline ends. The CDR3: CASKKGIDYGYTF. The CDR3 DNA reads as TGTGCCAGCAAAAAGGGAATCGACTATGGCTACACCTTC.

The rearrangement joins TRBV27 to TRBJ2-1; 11 bases align to TRBD1. The CDR3 spans 16 residues. The V gene end was trimmed by 2 bases and the J gene end by 8 bases; junction bases not matched to a gene: 8. The germline V gene encodes CDR1 MNHEY and CDR2 SMNVEV (reference sequence). The CDR3 nucleotides are TGTGCCAGCAGTTTAACCGGGACAGGGGGGATGTATGAGCAGTTCTTC. It translates to CASSLTGTGGMYEQFF.

This clonotype was seen a few times. The chain recombines TRBV5-1 with TRBJ2-1, with D unresolved. The CDR3 sequence is 14 residues long. Trimming removed 0 bases from V and 8 bases from J, with 12 bases in between. Germline V gene sequence: CDR1 SGHRS, CDR2 YFSETQ. CDR3: CASSLVSLTDEQFF. CDR3 sequence (DNA): TGCGCCAGCAGCTTGGTGTCTCTTACCGATGAGCAGTTCTTC.

This chain joins TRBV5-5 and TRBJ2-1; no reliable D call. With 0 bases removed from V and 5 bases from J, the gap between germline ends came to 9 bases. Germline values: CDR1 SGHKS, CDR2 YYEKEE (reference sequence). The CDR3 spans 14 residues. The CDR3 reads CASSLEGFHNEQFF. The CDR3 DNA reads as TGTGCCAGCAGCTTGGAAGGGTTCCACAATGAGCAGTTCTTC.

This clonotype was observed a handful of times. The chain is built from TRBV29-1 and TRBJ2-7; D gene unclear. Trimming stripped 0 bases from V and 1 base from J, with 7 bases between. CDR1 is SQVTM and CDR2 is ANQGSEA in the germline V gene. CDR3 length: 13 amino acids. CDR3: CSVEDNLSYEQYF. CDR3 DNA sequence: TGCAGCGTTGAAGACAATCTATCCTACGAGCAGTACTTC.

The sample holds a few counts of this clonotype. The chain links TRBV7-6 to TRBJ2-7; TRBD1 agrees at 8 bases. Looked up from germline, CDR1 is SGHVS and CDR2 is FNYEAQ. V was clipped by 4 bases and J by 0 bases; unmatched bases: 8. The CDR3 is 16 residues long. CDR3 protein: CASSSLTGGDSYEQYF. The CDR3 DNA sequence: TGTGCCAGCAGCTCGTTAACAGGGGGAGACTCCTACGAGCAGTACTTC.

The J gene is TRBJ2-1, the V gene TRBV10-2, with 10 bases that match TRBD2. The CDR3 loop spans 12 amino acids. Germline CDR1 WSHSY, CDR2 SAAADI. The J segment lost 9 bases and the V segment lost 4 bases, leaving 0 bases of the junction unmatched. For the CDR3, the DNA is TGCGCCAGCAGTGGACTAGCGGGTGAGCAGTTCTTC. Encoded protein: CASSGLAGEQFF.

The chain uses TRBV7-3 and TRBJ2-2; possibly TRBD1 or TRBD2 for D (5 bases each). V was trimmed by 5 bases and J by 0 bases, leaving 10 bases between them. Per the germline V gene, CDR1 is SGHTA and CDR2 is FQGTGA. The CDR3 spans 15 residues. The CDR3 DNA reads TGTGCCAGCAGCGAGGGGAGCGCGAACACCGGGGAGCTGTTTTTT. It specifies CASSEGSANTGELFF.

The chain couples TRBV6-6 to TRBJ2-1; the match to TRBD2 covers 10 bases. The CDR3 runs 15 residues. Germline CDR1 is MNHNY and CDR2 is SVGAGI (reference sequence). V gave up 4 bases and J gave up 7 bases; unmatched junction bases: 7. In DNA, the CDR3 is TGTGCCAGCAGTTTTCTAGCGGGAGATAGGAATGAGCAGTTCTTC. Protein: CASSFLAGDRNEQFF.

This rearrangement joins TRBV28 to TRBJ2-7, with a weak D call TRBD2 (7 bases). This CDR3 has 17 residues. Germline CDR1 reads MDHEN; CDR2 reads SYDVKM. With 8 bases removed from V and 2 bases from J, the gap between germline ends came to 25 bases. This CDR3 reads CASGEPHKGGGPYEQYF. CDR3 bases: TGTGCCAGCGGTGAACCCCATAAGGGAGGGGGACCCTACGAGCAGTACTTC.

The chain recombines TRBV5-1 with TRBJ2-5; D unresolved. V dropped 4 bases and J dropped 1 base, with 8 bases sitting between them. CDR1 SGHRS and CDR2 YFSETQ come from the germline V gene. This CDR3 region has 13 residues. CDR3 nucleotides: TGCGCCAGCAGCCCGGAACTCCAAGAGACCCAGTACTTC. Residues: CASSPELQETQYF.

This clonotype was detected only a few times. The rearrangement uses TRBV7-9 and TRBJ2-7; D is uncertain. Germline V gives CDR1 SEHNR, CDR2 FQNEAQ (reference sequence). The CDR3 spans 12 residues. The V and J ends lost 3 bases and 5 bases respectively, with 8 bases between them. CDR3 in amino acids: CASSFGVDEQYF. DNA for the CDR3: TGTGCCAGCAGCTTTGGGGTAGACGAGCAGTACTTC.

This clonotype was seen a handful of times. The genes are TRBV19 and TRBJ2-5; D might be TRBD2 (5 bases). CDR3 length: 13 amino acids. V lost 0 bases and J 5 bases, leaving 7 bases between the germline ends. Germline loops: CDR1 LNHDA, CDR2 SQIVND (reference sequence). The CDR3 region is CASSIDGEETQYF. The CDR3 nucleotides read TGTGCCAGTAGTATAGACGGGGAGGAGACCCAGTACTTC.

This clonotype came up a few times. The CDR3 region is CASSFSLASGYEQYF. The DNA for the CDR3 is TGTGCCAGCAGCTTTTCCCTGGCTAGCGGCTACGAGCAGTACTTC. This rearrangement joins TRBV7-2 to TRBJ2-7; 7 nucleotides agree with TRBD2. The CDR3 has 15 amino acids. V shed 3 bases, J shed 3 bases, and the junction held 8 bases outside the gene matches. CDR1 and CDR2 from the germline V gene are SGHTA and FQGNSA.

This clonotype was counted between two and nine times. V gene TRBV28 combines with J gene TRBJ2-7, with 9 bases that match TRBD1. CDR3 size: 14 residues. Per germline, CDR1 MDHEN and CDR2 SYDVKM. Unmatched junction bases numbered 3, after V lost 3 bases and J lost 3 bases. The CDR3 coding sequence is TGTGCCAGCAGTTTTGGGGACAGGGTCTACGAGCAGTACTTC. Its translation is CASSFGDRVYEQYF.

The V gene is TRBV7-9, the J gene TRBJ1-3; no firm D call. The CDR3 runs 17 residues. Germline-derived CDR1 and CDR2 are SEHNR and FQNEAQ (reference sequence). Trimming removed 2 bases from V and 0 bases from J, with 14 bases in between. This chain's CDR3 is CASSLLEVSSSGNTIYF. Written as DNA, the CDR3 is TGTGCCAGCAGCTTATTGGAGGTCTCCTCCTCTGGAAACACCATATATTTT.

This chain links TRBV6-5 with TRBJ1-2; TRBD1 agrees at 10 bases. Unmatched junction bases numbered 7, after V lost 0 bases and J lost 9 bases. CDR1 is MNHEY, CDR2 SVGAGI, per germline. The CDR3 is 15 residues long. CDR3 DNA: TGTGCCAGCAGTTACTCCGGACAGGGGGTCGCCAGCTACACCTTC. It yields the protein CASSYSGQGVASYTF.

The chain has TRBV28 and TRBJ1-5; D remains ambiguous. V lost 4 bases, J lost 2 bases, and 9 bases lay in between. This CDR3 comprises 14 residues. Germline values: CDR1 MDHEN, CDR2 SYDVKM. The DNA of the CDR3 is TGTGCCAGCAGTTCCCGGGCCCGCAATCAGCCCCAGCATTTT. This encodes CASSSRARNQPQHF.

The V call is TRBV7-9, the J call TRBJ2-1; the match to TRBD2 covers 7 bases. Per the germline V gene, CDR1 is SEHNR and CDR2 is FQNEAQ (reference sequence). V was clipped by 5 bases and J by 8 bases; unmatched bases: 12. The CDR3 covers 15 residues. Written as DNA, the CDR3 is TGTGCCAGCAGCGGGGAGGGCAGGAGGTTCGATGAGCAGTTCTTC. Its translation is CASSGEGRRFDEQFF.

The CDR3 nucleotides read TGTGCCAGCAGTTATTTGGGTCCTGAGAACACCGGGGAGCTGTTTTTT. This encodes CASSYLGPENTGELFF. V is TRBV6-2 or TRBV6-3 and J is TRBJ2-2; D is ambiguous. Germline CDR1 is MNHEY and CDR2 is SVGEGT. V lost 3 bases, J lost 1 base, and 12 bases lay in between. The CDR3 loop spans 16 amino acids.